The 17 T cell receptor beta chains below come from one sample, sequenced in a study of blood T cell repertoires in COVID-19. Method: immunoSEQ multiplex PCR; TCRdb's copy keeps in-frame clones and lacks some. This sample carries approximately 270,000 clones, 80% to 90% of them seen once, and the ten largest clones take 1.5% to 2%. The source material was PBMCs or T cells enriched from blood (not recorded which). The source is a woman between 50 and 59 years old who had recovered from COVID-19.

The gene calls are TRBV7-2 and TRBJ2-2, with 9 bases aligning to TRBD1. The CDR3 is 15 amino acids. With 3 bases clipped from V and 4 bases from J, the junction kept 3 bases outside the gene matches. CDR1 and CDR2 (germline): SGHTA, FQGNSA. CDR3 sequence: CASSFGTGITGELFF. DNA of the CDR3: TGTGCCAGCAGCTTCGGGACAGGGATCACCGGGGAGCTGTTTTTT.

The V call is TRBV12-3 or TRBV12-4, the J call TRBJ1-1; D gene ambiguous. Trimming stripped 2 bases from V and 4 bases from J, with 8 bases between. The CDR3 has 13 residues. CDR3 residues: CASSLRLATEAFF. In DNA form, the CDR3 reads TGTGCCAGCAGTTTACGTCTGGCCACTGAAGCTTTCTTT.

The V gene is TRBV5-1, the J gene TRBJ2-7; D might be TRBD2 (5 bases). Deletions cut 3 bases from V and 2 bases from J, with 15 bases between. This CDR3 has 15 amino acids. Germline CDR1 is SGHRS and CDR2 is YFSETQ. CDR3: CASSSVGVHTYEQYF. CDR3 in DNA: TGCGCCAGCAGCTCGGTCGGGGTTCATACCTACGAGCAGTACTTC.

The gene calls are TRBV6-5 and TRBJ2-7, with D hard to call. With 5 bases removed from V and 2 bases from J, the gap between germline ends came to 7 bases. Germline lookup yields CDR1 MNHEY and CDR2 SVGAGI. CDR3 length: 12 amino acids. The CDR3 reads CASSQTPYEQYF. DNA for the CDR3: TGTGCCAGCAGTCAAACACCCTACGAGCAGTACTTC.

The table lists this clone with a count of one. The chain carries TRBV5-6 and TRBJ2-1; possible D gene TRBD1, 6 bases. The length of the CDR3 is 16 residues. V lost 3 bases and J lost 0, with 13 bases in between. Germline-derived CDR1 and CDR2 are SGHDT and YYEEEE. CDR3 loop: CASSSRGGYSYNEQFF. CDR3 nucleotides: TGTGCCAGCAGCTCGAGAGGGGGATACTCCTACAATGAGCAGTTCTTC.

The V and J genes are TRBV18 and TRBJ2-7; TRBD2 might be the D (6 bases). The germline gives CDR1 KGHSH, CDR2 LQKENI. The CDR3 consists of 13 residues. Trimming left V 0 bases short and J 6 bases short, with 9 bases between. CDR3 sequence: CASSPPGRGEQYF. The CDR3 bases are TGTGCCAGCTCACCACCCGGGCGGGGCGAGCAGTACTTC. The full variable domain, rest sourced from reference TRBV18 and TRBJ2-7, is NAGVMQNPRHLVRRRGQEARLRCSPMKGHSHVYWYRQLPEEGLKFMVYLQKENIIDESGMPKERFSAEFPKEGPSILRIQQVVRGDSAAYFCASSPPGRGEQYFGPGTRLTVT.

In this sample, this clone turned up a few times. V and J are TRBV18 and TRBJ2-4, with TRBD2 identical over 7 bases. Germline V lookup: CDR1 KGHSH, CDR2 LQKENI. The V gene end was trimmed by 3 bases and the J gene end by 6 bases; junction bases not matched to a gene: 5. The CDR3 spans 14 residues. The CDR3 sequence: CASSPDGRVNIQYF. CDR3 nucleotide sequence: TGTGCCAGCTCACCCGATGGGAGGGTAAACATTCAGTACTTC. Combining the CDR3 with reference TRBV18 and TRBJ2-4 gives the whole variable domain NAGVMQNPRHLVRRRGQEARLRCSPMKGHSHVYWYRQLPEEGLKFMVYLQKENIIDESGMPKERFSAEFPKEGPSILRIQQVVRGDSAAYFCASSPDGRVNIQYFGAGTRLSVL.

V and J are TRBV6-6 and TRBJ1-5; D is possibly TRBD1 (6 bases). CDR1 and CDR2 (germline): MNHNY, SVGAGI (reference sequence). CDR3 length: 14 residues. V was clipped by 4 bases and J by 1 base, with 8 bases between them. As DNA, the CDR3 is TGTGCCAGCAGTTCACAGGGAAGCAATCAGCCCCAGCATTTT. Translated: CASSSQGSNQPQHF.

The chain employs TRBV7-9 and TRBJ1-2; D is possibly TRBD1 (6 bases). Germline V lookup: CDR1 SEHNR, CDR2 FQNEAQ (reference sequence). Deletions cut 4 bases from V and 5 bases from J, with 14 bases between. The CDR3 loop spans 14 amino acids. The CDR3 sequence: CASSSEGDKYGYTF. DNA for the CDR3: TGTGCCAGCAGCTCCGAGGGGGATAAGTATGGCTACACCTTC.

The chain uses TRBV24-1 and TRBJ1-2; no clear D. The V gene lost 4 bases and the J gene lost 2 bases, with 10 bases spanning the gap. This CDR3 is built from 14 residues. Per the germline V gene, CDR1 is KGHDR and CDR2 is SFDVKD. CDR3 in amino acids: CATSEGSTNYGYTF. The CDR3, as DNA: TGTGCCACCAGTGAAGGGAGTACAAACTATGGCTACACCTTC.

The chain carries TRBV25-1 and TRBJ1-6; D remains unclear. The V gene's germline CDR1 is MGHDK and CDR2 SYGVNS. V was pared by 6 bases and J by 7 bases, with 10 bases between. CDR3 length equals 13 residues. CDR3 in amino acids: CASRGTGNSPLHF. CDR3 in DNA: TGTGCCAGCAGGGGAACGGGGAATTCACCCCTCCACTTT.

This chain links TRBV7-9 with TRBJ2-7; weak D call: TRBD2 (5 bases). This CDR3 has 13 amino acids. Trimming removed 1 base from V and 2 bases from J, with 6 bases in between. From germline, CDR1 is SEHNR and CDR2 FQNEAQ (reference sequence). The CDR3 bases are TGTGCCAGCAGCTTAGTGACTACCTACGAGCAGTACTTC. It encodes CASSLVTTYEQYF.

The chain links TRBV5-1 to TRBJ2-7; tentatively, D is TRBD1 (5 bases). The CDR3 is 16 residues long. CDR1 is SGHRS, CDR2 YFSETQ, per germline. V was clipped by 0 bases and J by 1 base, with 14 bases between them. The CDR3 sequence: CASSLGPRAGSYEQYF. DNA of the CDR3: TGCGCCAGCAGCTTGGGTCCCAGGGCCGGATCCTACGAGCAGTACTTC.

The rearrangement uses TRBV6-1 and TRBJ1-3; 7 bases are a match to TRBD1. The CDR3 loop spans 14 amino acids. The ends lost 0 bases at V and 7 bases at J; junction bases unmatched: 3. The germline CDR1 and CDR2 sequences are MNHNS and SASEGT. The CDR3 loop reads CASSEATGRNTIYF. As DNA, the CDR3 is TGTGCCAGCAGTGAAGCGACAGGGAGGAACACCATATATTTT.

The CDR3 sequence is CASSLRGGRAYNSPLHF. CDR3 nucleotide sequence: TGTGCCAGCAGTCTCCGGGGGGGCAGGGCCTATAATTCACCCCTCCACTTT. The chain employs TRBV6-6 and TRBJ1-6; D may be TRBD1 (6 bases). Trimming took off 5 bases at V and 2 bases at J, with 16 bases between the two ends. Germline V gives CDR1 MNHNY, CDR2 SVGAGI (reference sequence). The CDR3 has 17 residues.

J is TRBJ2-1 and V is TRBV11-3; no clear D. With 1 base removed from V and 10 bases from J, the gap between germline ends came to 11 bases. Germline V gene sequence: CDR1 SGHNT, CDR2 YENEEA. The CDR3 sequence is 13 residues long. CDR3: CASSLGRSAEQFF. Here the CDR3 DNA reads TGTGCCAGCAGCTTAGGTCGTTCAGCGGAGCAGTTCTTC.

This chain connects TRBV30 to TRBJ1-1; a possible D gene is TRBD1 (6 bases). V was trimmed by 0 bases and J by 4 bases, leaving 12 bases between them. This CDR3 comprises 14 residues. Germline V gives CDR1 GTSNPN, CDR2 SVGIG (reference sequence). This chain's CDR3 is CAWSVLRGGTEAFF. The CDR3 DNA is TGTGCCTGGAGTGTACTACGAGGGGGCACTGAAGCTTTCTTT.